A selection of T cell receptor beta chains follows, all from one sample in a study of CD8 T cells in Susac syndrome. Each CDR3 protein is one row after TCRdb ran MiXCR on the immunoSEQ multiplex PCR reads. The repertoire holds 80,000 or so distinct CDR3 sequences, with roughly 95% as singletons. What was sequenced was CD8+ T cells from PBMCs. Every receptor here comes from a human donor with Susac syndrome. CDR3s include the opening cysteine and the closing phenylalanine or tryptophan.

v_call cdr3_aa
TRBV25-1 CASSEEMGSYEQYF
TRBV9 CASSQGTNTGELFF
TRBV12-3/TRBV12-4 CASSFKKDYGYTF
TRBV18 CASSPPGREGNSGNEQFF
TRBV2 CASIVGRTFF
TRBV14 CASSFRDRSYEQYF
TRBV13 CASSYPTSGNTGELFF
TRBV5-1 CASSPTGTATYEQYF
TRBV5-1 CASSEDRGTSYEQYF
TRBV9 CASSVYRNSYEQYF
TRBV5-1 CASSQGQFSGNTIYF
TRBV12-3/TRBV12-4 CASSFGGGPYNEQFF
TRBV29-1 CSATSGTQETQYF
TRBV15 CATSGRDRAQETQYF
TRBV7-9 CASSLGGIEAFF
TRBV13 CASSLEQGYQETQYF
TRBV19 CASSSGLPTSQYF
TRBV12-3/TRBV12-4 CASTYRGRDTEAFF
TRBV7-9 CASSFEIRLRGTYGYTF
TRBV7-9 CASSLRASGANVLTF
TRBV5-6 CASSLGAAAGLAKNIQYF
TRBV27 CASSSGYETQYF